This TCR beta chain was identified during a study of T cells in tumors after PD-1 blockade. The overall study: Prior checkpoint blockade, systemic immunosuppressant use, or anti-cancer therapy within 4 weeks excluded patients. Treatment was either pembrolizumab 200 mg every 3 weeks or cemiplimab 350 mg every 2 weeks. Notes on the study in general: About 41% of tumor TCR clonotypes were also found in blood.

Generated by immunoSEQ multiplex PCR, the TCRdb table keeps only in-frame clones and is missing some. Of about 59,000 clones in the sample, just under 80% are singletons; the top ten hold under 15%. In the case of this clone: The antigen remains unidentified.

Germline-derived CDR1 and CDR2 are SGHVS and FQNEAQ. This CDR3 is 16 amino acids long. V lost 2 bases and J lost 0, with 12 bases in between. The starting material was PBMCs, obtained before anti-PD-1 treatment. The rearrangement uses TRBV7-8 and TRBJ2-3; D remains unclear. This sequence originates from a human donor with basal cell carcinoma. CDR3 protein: CASSLRLQASTDTQYF. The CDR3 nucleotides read TGTGCCAGCAGCTTAAGGTTGCAGGCGAGCACAGATACGCAGTATTTT.